This entry lists 29 T cell receptor beta chains sequenced from one sample in a study of Ad26.COV2.S vaccination and SARS-CoV-2 variants. The method was immunoSEQ multiplex PCR; TCRdb's version includes in-frame clones alone and lacks a portion of them. The sample shows around 300,000 clones, less than 90% of them seen only once. Treatment defined: some 20 received Ad26.COV2.S at low or high dose, single or two shots; 5 received placebo; per-sample allocation not given. Sampling was done on day 63 after the first vaccine or placebo injection. Sequencing used peripheral blood, obtained in a trial of Ad26.COV2.S vaccine versus placebo. The receptors here all came from a person aged 18-60 years who received the Ad26.COV2.S COVID-19 vaccine or a placebo.

V is TRBV10-3 and J is TRBJ1-2; 8 positions agree with TRBD1. This CDR3 has 13 amino acids. V dropped 4 bases and J dropped 4; count of bases not matched to a gene: 2. CDR1 ENHRY and CDR2 SYGVKD come from the germline V gene. The CDR3 loop is CAISGDRSYGYTF. For the CDR3, the DNA is TGTGCCATCAGTGGGGACAGGAGCTATGGCTACACCTTC.

V and J are TRBV27 and TRBJ1-3; D unclear. The germline V gene has CDR1 MNHEY and CDR2 SMNVEV (reference sequence). The CDR3 extends over 15 amino acids. The V end lost 6 bases, the J end lost 0 bases, and 12 bases lay between the germline ends. The CDR3, as DNA: TGTGCCAGCAGAGTGGGCCTCAACTCTGGAAACACCATATATTTT. Residues: CASRVGLNSGNTIYF.

The V call is TRBV5-1, the J call TRBJ2-5, with TRBD1 matching over 7 bases. The CDR3 sequence is 17 residues long. CDR1 is SGHRS and CDR2 is YFSETQ in the germline V gene. J lost 5 bases, V lost 0 bases, and 13 bases had no gene match. CDR3 sequence reads: CASSLALNRGWRETQYF. Written as DNA, the CDR3 is TGCGCCAGCAGCTTGGCCCTGAACAGGGGTTGGAGGGAGACCCAGTACTTC. The full variable domain, with the rest looked up from reference TRBV5-1 and TRBJ2-5, is KAGVTQTPRYLIKTRGQQVTLSCSPISGHRSVSWYQQTPGQGLQFLFEYFSETQRNKGNFPGRFSGRQFSNSRSEMNVSTLELGDSALYLCASSLALNRGWRETQYFGPGTRLLVL.

The table lists this clone with a count of one. The genes are TRBV20-1 and TRBJ2-5; maybe TRBD2 (6 bases). The germline CDR1 and CDR2 sequences are DFQATT and SNEGSKA (reference sequence). Trimming removed 3 bases at V and 2 bases at J, with 13 bases between. The length of the CDR3 is 14 residues. The CDR3 DNA is TGCAGTGCTAGTATGGGACTGTGGCAAGAGACCCAGTACTTC. It codes for CSASMGLWQETQYF.

The V call is TRBV6-5, the J call TRBJ2-3, with D possibly matching TRBD2 (5 bases). V shed 2 bases and J shed 2 bases, with 5 bases lying between them. The CDR3 has 13 amino acids. Germline values: CDR1 MNHEY, CDR2 SVGAGI. The CDR3 region is CASSYDYTDTQYF. CDR3 nucleotides: TGTGCCAGCAGTTACGACTACACAGATACGCAGTATTTT.

The chain combines TRBV18 with TRBJ1-2; tentatively, D is TRBD1 (6 bases). This CDR3 is built from 16 residues. Looked up from germline, CDR1 is KGHSH and CDR2 is LQKENI. V lost 0 bases, J lost 8 bases, and 19 bases lay in between. CDR3 bases: TGTGCCAGCTCACCACCATCTCGGGGGGCGCACGGAGGCTACACCTTC. Its translation: CASSPPSRGAHGGYTF. Variable domain in full (rest from reference TRBV18 and TRBJ1-2): NAGVMQNPRHLVRRRGQEARLRCSPMKGHSHVYWYRQLPEEGLKFMVYLQKENIIDESGMPKERFSAEFPKEGPSILRIQQVVRGDSAAYFCASSPPSRGAHGGYTFGSGTRLTVV.

The rearrangement joins TRBV12-5 to TRBJ2-1; unclear D gene. V was shortened by 6 bases and J by 6 bases, with 9 bases between the two germline ends. The CDR3 is made up of 12 amino acids. The V gene's germline CDR1 is LGHNT and CDR2 FRNRAP. The CDR3 here is CASGPLTNEQFF. CDR3 nucleotide sequence: TGTGCTAGTGGACCCCTGACCAATGAGCAGTTCTTC.

The chain uses TRBV15 and TRBJ1-5; D ambiguous. CDR3 length: 14 residues. CDR1 and CDR2 (germline): LNHNV, YYDKDF (reference sequence). With 9 bases removed from V and 4 bases from J, the gap between germline ends came to 16 bases. CDR3 DNA sequence: TGTGCCACACGAAAACAAGAGGATAATCAGCCCCAGCATTTT. Translated: CATRKQEDNQPQHF.

The V gene is TRBV28, the J gene TRBJ2-7; D assignment may be TRBD1 or TRBD2 (5 bases each). CDR1 and CDR2 from the germline V gene are MDHEN and SYDVKM. The ends were cut back, 7 bases at V and 6 bases at J, with 19 bases in the middle. This CDR3 comprises 14 residues. The CDR3 spells CASTLWGGFAEQYF. CDR3 DNA: TGTGCCAGCACCCTATGGGGCGGGTTCGCCGAGCAGTACTTC.

The chain recombines TRBV27 with TRBJ2-3, with TRBD1 matching 8 bases. CDR1 is MNHEY, CDR2 SMNVEV, per germline (reference sequence). The junction had 12 bases not matched to a gene; V was cut back by 4 bases and J by 0 bases. This CDR3 contains 18 residues. The CDR3 is CASSSGGWTLGSTDTQYF. CDR3 DNA sequence: TGTGCCAGCAGTTCAGGGGGCTGGACCCTTGGAAGCACAGATACGCAGTATTTT.

The V gene is TRBV7-8, the J gene TRBJ2-2; the D is unclear. Germline CDR1 is SGHVS and CDR2 is FQNEAQ. The ends were cut back, 1 base at V and 0 bases at J, with 9 bases in the middle. The CDR3 contains 16 residues. The chain's CDR3 is CASSLDLGSNTGELFF. CDR3 nucleotide sequence: TGTGCCAGCAGCTTAGATTTGGGGTCGAACACCGGGGAGCTGTTTTTT.

The genes are TRBV9 and TRBJ2-1; D is undetermined. This CDR3 comprises 11 residues. The germline CDR1 and CDR2 sequences are SGDLS and YYNGEE. V was trimmed by 5 bases and J by 8 bases, leaving 8 bases between them. The CDR3 nucleotides are TGTGCCAGCAGTTTATTTGATGAGCAGTTCTTC. Translation: CASSLFDEQFF.

This rearrangement joins TRBV11-3 to TRBJ2-7; D not resolved. The V gene lost 3 bases and the J gene lost 5 bases, with 17 bases spanning the gap. Per the germline V gene, CDR1 is SGHNT and CDR2 is YENEEA. The CDR3 extends over 15 amino acids. The CDR3 nucleotides are TGTGCCAGCAGCTTTGGACCGATGACTGTTGACGAGCAGTACTTC. Its protein is CASSFGPMTVDEQYF. Looking up the rest from reference TRBV11-3 and TRBJ2-7 gives the full variable domain: EAGVVQSPRYKIIEKKQPVAFWCNPISGHNTLYWYLQNLGQGPELLIRYENEEAVDDSQLPKDRFSAERLKGVDSTLKIQPAELGDSAVYLCASSFGPMTVDEQYFGPGTRLTVT.

The gene calls are TRBV19 and TRBJ2-7, with 11 bases that match TRBD2. This CDR3 has 16 residues. Germline lookup yields CDR1 LNHDA and CDR2 SQIVND (reference sequence). The V and J ends lost 3 bases and 0 bases, in that order; junction bases with no gene match: 4. Here the CDR3 reads CASSMRLAGHSYEQYF. CDR3 in DNA: TGTGCCAGTAGTATGAGACTAGCGGGGCACTCCTACGAGCAGTACTTC.

The rearrangement joins TRBV9 to TRBJ2-5, with TRBD1 matching 9 bases. The CDR3 loop spans 16 amino acids. CDR1 is SGDLS, CDR2 YYNGEE, per germline. V lost 0 bases, J lost 3 bases, and 6 bases stayed unmatched. The chain's CDR3 is CASSVVGGQGEETQYF. For the CDR3, the DNA is TGTGCCAGCAGCGTAGTCGGGGGACAGGGTGAAGAGACCCAGTACTTC.

The chain couples TRBV19 to TRBJ1-5; 9 positions match TRBD1. CDR3 length equals 15 residues. Trimming removed 5 bases from V and 1 base from J; junction bases left unmatched: 3. CDR1 and CDR2 (germline): LNHDA, SQIVND (reference sequence). CDR3 sequence reads: CASSPGTGSNQPQHF. Here the CDR3 DNA reads TGTGCCAGTAGTCCCGGGACAGGGAGCAATCAGCCCCAGCATTTT.

The V and J genes are TRBV4-3 and TRBJ2-6; D may be TRBD1 or TRBD2 (5 bases each). The V end lost 3 bases, the J end lost 0 bases, and 9 bases lay between the germline ends. Per the germline V gene, CDR1 is LGHNA and CDR2 is YSLEER. The CDR3 is 16 amino acids. The CDR3 sequence: CASSHVGTSGANVLTF. CDR3 in DNA: TGCGCCAGCAGCCACGTAGGGACCTCTGGGGCCAACGTCCTGACTTTC.

This clone has a single count. V is TRBV27 and J is TRBJ1-1; unclear D gene. CDR1 and CDR2 (germline): MNHEY, SMNVEV (reference sequence). V was pared by 2 bases and J by 5 bases, with 18 bases between. The CDR3 totals 16 residues. The CDR3 reads CASSLGTTRFRTEAFF. The CDR3 DNA reads TGTGCCAGCAGTTTAGGTACCACCCGCTTTCGAACTGAAGCTTTCTTT.

This chain links TRBV11-2 with TRBJ2-5; the match to TRBD2 covers 8 bases. CDR1 SGHAT and CDR2 FQNNGV come from the germline V gene. Trimming removed 5 bases from V and 5 bases from J; junction bases left unmatched: 13. The CDR3 is made up of 16 amino acids. The CDR3 loop is CASSPLTGGSAETQYF. CDR3 sequence (DNA): TGTGCCAGCAGCCCCCTCACGGGGGGGTCTGCGGAGACCCAGTACTTC.

The rearrangement links TRBV28 to TRBJ1-3; D not resolved. The CDR3 is made up of 16 amino acids. Germline V gene lookup returns CDR1 MDHEN and CDR2 SYDVKM. Trimming removed 6 bases from V and 0 bases from J, with 15 bases in between. CDR3 sequence: CASRSSVGSSGNTIYF. CDR3 nucleotides: TGTGCCAGCAGGTCATCGGTAGGGAGCTCTGGAAACACCATATATTTT. The whole variable domain, filled in from reference TRBV28 and TRBJ1-3, reads DVKVTQSSRYLVKRTGEKVFLECVQDMDHENMFWYRQDPGLGLRLIYFSYDVKMKEKGDIPEGYSVSREKKERFSLILESASTNQTSMYLCASRSSVGSSGNTIYFGEGSWLTVV.

The chain has TRBV3-1 (or the pseudogene TRBV3-2) and TRBJ2-2; 8 bases are shared with TRBD2. This CDR3 has 16 residues. The germline CDR1 and CDR2 sequences are LGHDT and YNNKEL (reference sequence). V lost 2 bases and J lost 5; bases outside the gene matches: 7. CDR3 DNA sequence: TGTGCCAGCAGCCAACCGGGACTAGGAGGTACCGGGGAGCTGTTTTTT. Translated, it gives CASSQPGLGGTGELFF.

The rearrangement joins TRBV7-3 to TRBJ2-2, with unresolved D. Germline loops: CDR1 SGHTA, CDR2 FQGTGA. The CDR3 sequence is 12 residues long. The ends were cut back, 2 bases at V and 8 bases at J, with 6 bases in the middle. The CDR3 sequence is CASSLSTGELFF. The CDR3 DNA reads as TGTGCCAGCAGCTTATCTACGGGGGAGCTGTTTTTT. Full variable domain (missing parts from reference TRBV7-3 and TRBJ2-2): GAGVSQTPSNKVTEKGKYVELRCDPISGHTALYWYRQSLGQGPEFLIYFQGTGAADDSGLPNDRFFAVRPEGSVSTLKIQRTERGDSAVYLCASSLSTGELFFGEGSRLTVL.

V usage is TRBV12-3 or TRBV12-4 and J usage is TRBJ2-7; the match to TRBD2 covers 7 bases. Trimming cost V 3 bases and J 6 bases; bases outside gene matches: 5. CDR3 length: 13 amino acids. This CDR3 is CASSFGGKGEQYF. The CDR3 DNA reads as TGTGCCAGCAGTTTCGGGGGGAAAGGCGAGCAGTACTTC.

The chain employs TRBV27 and TRBJ2-7; D is undetermined. V was clipped by 4 bases and J by 3 bases, with 7 bases between them. CDR1 MNHEY and CDR2 SMNVEV come from the germline V gene (reference sequence). CDR3 length equals 12 residues. The CDR3 loop reads CASSSSYYEQYF. CDR3 DNA: TGTGCCAGCAGTTCGTCATACTACGAGCAGTACTTC.

The chain recombines TRBV6-6 with TRBJ1-5; 9 positions agree with TRBD1. V was clipped by 2 bases and J by 11 bases; unmatched bases: 4. Germline V gives CDR1 MNHNY, CDR2 SVGAGI (reference sequence). This CDR3 contains 13 residues. The CDR3 DNA reads as TGTGCCAGCAGTTACCGGGACAGGGTTACCCAGCATTTT. Translating gives CASSYRDRVTQHF.

This chain uses TRBV14 with TRBJ2-1, with 9 bases lining up with TRBD2. Germline-derived CDR1 and CDR2 are SGHDN and FVKESK. CDR3 size: 15 residues. Unmatched junction bases numbered 5, after V lost 4 bases and J lost 4 bases. As DNA, the CDR3 is TGTGCCAGCAGCCTCGGTAGCGGGAGTTACAATGAGCAGTTCTTC. Translating gives CASSLGSGSYNEQFF.

The rearrangement joins TRBV3-1 (or the pseudogene TRBV3-2) to TRBJ2-1, with 10 nucleotides matching TRBD1. The CDR3 consists of 15 residues. V trimming: 8 bases; J trimming: 4 bases; junction bases outside the gene matches: 8. Germline CDR1 LGHDT, CDR2 YNNKEL (reference sequence). CDR3 sequence: CASARQGAIYNEQFF. As DNA, the CDR3 is TGTGCCAGCGCCCGACAGGGGGCTATTTACAATGAGCAGTTCTTC.

The V and J genes are TRBV3-1 (or the pseudogene TRBV3-2) and TRBJ1-5; D remains ambiguous. Germline V gene sequence: CDR1 LGHDT, CDR2 YNNKEL (reference sequence). V gave up 3 bases and J gave up 2 bases, with 5 bases separating them. The CDR3 is 13 residues long. CDR3 coding DNA: TGTGCCAGCAGCCAGTCCCGCAATCAGCCCCAGCATTTT. Amino acid sequence: CASSQSRNQPQHF.

The chain couples TRBV4-2 to TRBJ1-3; D is unclear. V lost 1 base and J 0 bases, leaving 10 bases between the germline ends. The CDR3 spans 16 residues. Germline V gives CDR1 LGHNA, CDR2 YNFKEQ. Here the CDR3 reads CASSQVKWSSGNTIYF. In DNA, the CDR3 is TGTGCCAGCAGCCAAGTGAAGTGGAGCTCTGGAAACACCATATATTTT.